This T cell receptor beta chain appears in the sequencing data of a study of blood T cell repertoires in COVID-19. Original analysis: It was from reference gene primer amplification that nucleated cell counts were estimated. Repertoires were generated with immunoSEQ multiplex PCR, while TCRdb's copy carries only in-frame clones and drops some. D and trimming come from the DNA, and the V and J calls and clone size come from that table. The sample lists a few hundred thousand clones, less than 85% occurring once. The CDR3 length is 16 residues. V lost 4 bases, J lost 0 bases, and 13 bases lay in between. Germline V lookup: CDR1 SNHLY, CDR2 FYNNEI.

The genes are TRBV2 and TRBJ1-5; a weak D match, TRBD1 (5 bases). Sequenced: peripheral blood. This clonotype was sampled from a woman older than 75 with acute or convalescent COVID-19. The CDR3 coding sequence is TGTGCCAGCAGTGTCCGACAGCTAGATAGCAATCAGCCCCAGCATTTT. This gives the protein CASSVRQLDSNQPQHF. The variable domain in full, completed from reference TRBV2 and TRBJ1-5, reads EPEVTQTPSHQVTQMGQEVILRCVPISNHLYFYWYRQILGQKVEFLVSFYNNEISEKSEIFDDQFSVERPDGSNFTLKIRSTKLEDSAMYFCASSVRQLDSNQPQHFGDGTRLSIL.